One and the same sample provided the 10 T cell receptor beta chains below, sequenced in a study of blood T cell repertoires in COVID-19. Using immunoSEQ multiplex PCR, the repertoire was profiled, and TCRdb retains in-frame clones only, with some absent. Of about 230,000 clones listed, roughly 91% were seen once; the top ten hold 3.5% to 4%. Material: PBMCs or T cells enriched from blood (not recorded which). These receptors all come from a woman aged 25 to 39 with acute COVID-19.

V and J are TRBV12-3 or TRBV12-4 and TRBJ2-3, with D possibly TRBD2 on 5 matching bases. The CDR3 runs to 12 residues. Deletions cut 3 bases from V and 8 bases from J, with 9 bases between. The DNA of the CDR3 is TGTGCCAGCAGTTTTGGGGAGTCTACGCAGTATTTT. Amino acid sequence: CASSFGESTQYF.

This sequence joins TRBV5-4 and TRBJ2-2, with D tentatively TRBD1 (6 bases). This CDR3 is built from 15 residues. V was pared by 1 base and J by 2 bases, with 9 bases between. Germline V gives CDR1 SGHNT, CDR2 YYREEE (reference sequence). This CDR3 is CASSLPDSNTGELFF. CDR3 bases: TGTGCCAGCAGCTTGCCGGACAGCAACACCGGGGAGCTGTTTTTT.

A single count supports this clone. The rearrangement joins TRBV30 to TRBJ1-1; D is perhaps TRBD1 (5 bases). The germline gives CDR1 GTSNPN, CDR2 SVGIG (reference sequence). Trimming removed 5 bases at V and 6 bases at J, with 19 bases between. The CDR3 is 14 residues long. The CDR3 DNA sequence: TGTGCCTGGGGAGATGGGGGGAAGGGCGCTGAAGCTTTCTTT. Translating it yields CAWGDGGKGAEAFF.

This clone has only a few counts. J is TRBJ1-4 and V is TRBV10-1, with 8 bases fitting TRBD1. From germline, CDR1 is WNHNN and CDR2 SYGVQD (reference sequence). Trimming removed 5 bases from V and 5 bases from J; junction bases left unmatched: 7. The CDR3 is 15 residues long. CDR3 nucleotides: TGCGCCAGCAGTTCCTCCGGGACAGGAAATGAAAAACTGTTTTTT. Protein: CASSSSGTGNEKLFF.

V usage is TRBV7-9 and J usage is TRBJ2-7; 7 bases are a match to TRBD2. The V segment lost 6 bases and the J segment 0 bases; nucleotides outside the gene matches: 8. Germline lookup yields CDR1 SEHNR and CDR2 FQNEAQ (reference sequence). The CDR3 sequence is 15 residues long. The CDR3 is CASRGGDFSSYEQYF. CDR3 DNA sequence: TGTGCCAGCAGGGGAGGGGATTTCAGCTCCTACGAGCAGTACTTC.

The V and J genes are TRBV11-2 and TRBJ1-2; weak D call: TRBD1 (6 bases). Looked up from germline, CDR1 is SGHAT and CDR2 is FQNNGV. V was shortened by 5 bases and J by 3 bases, with 13 bases between the two germline ends. This CDR3 region has 14 residues. The CDR3 here is CASSPSGEDYGYTF. The CDR3, as DNA: TGTGCCAGCAGCCCCTCAGGGGAAGACTATGGCTACACCTTC.

V is TRBV12-3 or TRBV12-4 and J is TRBJ2-1; 7 bases are shared with TRBD1. This CDR3 comprises 11 residues. J was trimmed by 9 bases and V by 8 bases; bases with no gene match: 4. For the CDR3, the DNA is TGTGCCAGCTTGACAGGGACTGAGCAGTTCTTC. Translation gives CASLTGTEQFF.

A single count supports this clone. The V gene is TRBV4-2, the J gene TRBJ2-3; D possibly corresponds to TRBD1 (6 bases). Trimming took 2 bases from V and 6 from J, leaving 6 bases between them. Germline lookup yields CDR1 LGHNA and CDR2 YNFKEQ. The CDR3 covers 12 residues. This CDR3 reads CASSQRGDTQYF. The CDR3 region has the DNA TGTGCCAGCAGCCAAAGGGGGGATACGCAGTATTTT.

The chain employs TRBV4-1 and TRBJ1-5, with D possibly being TRBD1 (5 bases). Germline V gives CDR1 MGHRA, CDR2 YSYEKL. Trimming removed 3 bases from V and 3 bases from J, with 12 bases in between. This CDR3 has 15 residues. The CDR3 nucleotides read TGCGCCAGCAGCCATTCCCTTGGGGCCAATCAGCCCCAGCATTTT. This gives the protein CASSHSLGANQPQHF.

The CDR3 DNA reads TGTGCCAGCAGCGGACTACGGGACAGATATTCACCCCTCCACTTT. Amino acid sequence: CASSGLRDRYSPLHF. The chain carries TRBV9 and TRBJ1-6; the match to TRBD1 covers 7 bases. Germline loops: CDR1 SGDLS, CDR2 YYNGEE. The J segment lost 8 bases and the V segment lost 3 bases, leaving 8 bases of the junction unmatched. There are 15 residues in the CDR3. Filled out from reference TRBV9 and TRBJ1-6, the complete variable domain reads DSGVTQTPKHLITATGQRVTLRCSPRSGDLSVYWYQQSLDQGLQFLIQYYNGEERAKGNILERFSAQQFPDLHSELNLSSLELGDSALYFCASSGLRDRYSPLHFGNGTRLTVT.